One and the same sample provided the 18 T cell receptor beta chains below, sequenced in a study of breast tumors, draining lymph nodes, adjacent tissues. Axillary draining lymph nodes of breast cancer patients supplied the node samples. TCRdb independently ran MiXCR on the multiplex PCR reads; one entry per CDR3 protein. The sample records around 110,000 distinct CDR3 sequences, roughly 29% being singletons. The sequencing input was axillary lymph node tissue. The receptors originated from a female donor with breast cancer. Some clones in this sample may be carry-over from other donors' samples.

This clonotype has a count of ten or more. The CDR3 DNA sequence: TGTGCCAGCAGTTACTCGAAGGGTCAGCCCCAGCATTTT. Translating it yields CASSYSKGQPQHF. The rearrangement joins TRBV6-5 to TRBJ1-5; D not resolved. With 0 bases removed from V and 6 bases from J, the gap between germline ends came to 6 bases. CDR1 is MNHEY, CDR2 SVGAGI, per germline. CDR3 length equals 13 residues.

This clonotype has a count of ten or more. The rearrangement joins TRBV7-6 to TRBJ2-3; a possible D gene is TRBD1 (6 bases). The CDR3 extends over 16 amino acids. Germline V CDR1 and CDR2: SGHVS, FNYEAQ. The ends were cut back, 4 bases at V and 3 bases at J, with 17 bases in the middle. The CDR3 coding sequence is TGTGCCAGCAGCTCCCCCACGGGTCAGGGGACAGATACGCAGTATTTT. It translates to CASSSPTGQGTDTQYF.

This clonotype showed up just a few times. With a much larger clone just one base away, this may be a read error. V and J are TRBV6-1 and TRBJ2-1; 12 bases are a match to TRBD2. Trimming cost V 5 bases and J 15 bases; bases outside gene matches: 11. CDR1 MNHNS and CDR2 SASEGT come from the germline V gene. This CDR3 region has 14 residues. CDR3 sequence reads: CASSRWTSGKVPFF. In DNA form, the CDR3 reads TGTGCCAGCAGTCGTTGGACTAGCGGGAAAGTCCCGTTCTTC.

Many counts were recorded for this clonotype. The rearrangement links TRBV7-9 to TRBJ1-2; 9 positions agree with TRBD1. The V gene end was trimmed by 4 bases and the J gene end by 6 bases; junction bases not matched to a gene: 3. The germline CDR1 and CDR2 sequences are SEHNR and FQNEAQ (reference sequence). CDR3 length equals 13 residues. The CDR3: CASSSDRGNGYTF. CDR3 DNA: TGTGCCAGCAGCTCGGACAGGGGAAATGGCTACACCTTC.

CDR3 protein: CASSLGPGGTNEQYF. DNA of the CDR3: TGCGCCAGCAGCTTAGGGCCAGGGGGAACGAACGAGCAGTACTTC. The chain couples TRBV5-1 to TRBJ2-7, with 7 bases identical to TRBD1. Unmatched junction bases numbered 10, after V lost 2 bases and J lost 5 bases. CDR1 SGHRS and CDR2 YFSETQ come from the germline V gene. The CDR3 is 15 residues long.

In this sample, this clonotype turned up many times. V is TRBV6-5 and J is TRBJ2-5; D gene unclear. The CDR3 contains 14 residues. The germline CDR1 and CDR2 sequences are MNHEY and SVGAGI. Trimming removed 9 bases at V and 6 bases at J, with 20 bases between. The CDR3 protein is CASRRVVSGKTQYF. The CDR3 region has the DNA TGTGCCAGTCGCCGGGTGGTATCTGGAAAGACCCAGTACTTC.

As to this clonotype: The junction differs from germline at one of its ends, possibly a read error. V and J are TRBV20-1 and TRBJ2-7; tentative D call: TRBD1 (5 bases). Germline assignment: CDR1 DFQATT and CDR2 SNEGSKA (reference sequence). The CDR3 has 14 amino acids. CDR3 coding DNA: TGCAGTGCCAATCAGGCGACAGAGACCTACGACCAGTACTTC. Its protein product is CSANQATETYDQYF.

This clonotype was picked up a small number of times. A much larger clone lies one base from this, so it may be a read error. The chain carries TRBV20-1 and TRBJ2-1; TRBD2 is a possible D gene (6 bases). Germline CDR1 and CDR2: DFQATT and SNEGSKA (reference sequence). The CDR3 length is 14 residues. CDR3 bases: TGCAGCGTGGAGGAGGGCCGGGGTTACACTGAGCAGTTCTTC. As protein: CSVEEGRGYTEQFF.

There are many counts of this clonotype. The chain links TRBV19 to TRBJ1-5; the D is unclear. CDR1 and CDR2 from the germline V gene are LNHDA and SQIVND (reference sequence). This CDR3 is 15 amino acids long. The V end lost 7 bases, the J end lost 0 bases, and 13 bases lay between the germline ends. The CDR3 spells CASTPSSYSNQPQHF. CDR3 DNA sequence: TGTGCCAGTACCCCCTCCTCATATAGCAATCAGCCCCAGCATTTT.

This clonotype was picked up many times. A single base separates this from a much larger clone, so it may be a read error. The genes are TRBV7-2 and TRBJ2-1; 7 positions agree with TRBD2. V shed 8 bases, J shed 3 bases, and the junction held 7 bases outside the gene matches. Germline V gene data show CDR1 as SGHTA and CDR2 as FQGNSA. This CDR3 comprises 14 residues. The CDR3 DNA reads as TGTGCCAGCGTGGGGGGGAGGGTCTACAATGAGCAGTTCTTC. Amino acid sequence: CASVGGRVYNEQFF.

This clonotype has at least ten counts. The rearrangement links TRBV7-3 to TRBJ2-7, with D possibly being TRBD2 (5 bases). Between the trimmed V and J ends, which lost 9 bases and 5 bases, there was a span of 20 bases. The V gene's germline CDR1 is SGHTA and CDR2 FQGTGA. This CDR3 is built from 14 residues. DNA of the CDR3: TGTGCCAGTAAGCGGTCCGGAGGATCCCACGAGCAGTACTTC. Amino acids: CASKRSGGSHEQYF.

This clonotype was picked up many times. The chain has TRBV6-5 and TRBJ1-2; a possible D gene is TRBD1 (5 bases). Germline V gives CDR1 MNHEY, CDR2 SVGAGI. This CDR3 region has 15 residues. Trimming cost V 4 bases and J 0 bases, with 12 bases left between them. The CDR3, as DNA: TGTGCCAGCAGTTTGACCGGGGGAGCTAACTATGGCTACACCTTC. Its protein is CASSLTGGANYGYTF.

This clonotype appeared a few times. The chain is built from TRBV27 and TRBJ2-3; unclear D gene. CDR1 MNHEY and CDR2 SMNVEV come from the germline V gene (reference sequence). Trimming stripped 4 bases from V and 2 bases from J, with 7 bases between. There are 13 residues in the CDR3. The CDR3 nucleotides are TGTGCCAGCAGTTCTCAATACACAGATACGCAGTATTTT. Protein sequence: CASSSQYTDTQYF.

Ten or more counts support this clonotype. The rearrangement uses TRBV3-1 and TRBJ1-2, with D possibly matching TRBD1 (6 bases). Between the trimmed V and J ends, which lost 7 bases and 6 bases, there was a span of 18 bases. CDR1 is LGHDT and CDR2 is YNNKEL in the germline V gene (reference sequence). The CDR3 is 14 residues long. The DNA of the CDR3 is TGTGCCAGCAACACACAGGGAGGGGCGAATGGCTACACCTTC. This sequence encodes CASNTQGGANGYTF. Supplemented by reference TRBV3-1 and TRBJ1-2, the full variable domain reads DTAVSQTPKYLVTQMGNDKSIKCEQNLGHDTMYWYKQDSKKFLKIMFSYNNKELIINETVPNRFSPKSPDKAHLNLHINSLELGDSAVYFCASNTQGGANGYTFGSGTRLTVV.

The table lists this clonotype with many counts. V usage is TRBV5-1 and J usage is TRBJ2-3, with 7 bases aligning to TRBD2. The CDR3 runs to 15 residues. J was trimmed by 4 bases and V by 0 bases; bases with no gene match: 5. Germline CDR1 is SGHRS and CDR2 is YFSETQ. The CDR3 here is CASSLEGGSADTQYF. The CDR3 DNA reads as TGCGCCAGCAGCTTGGAAGGCGGGAGCGCAGATACGCAGTATTTT.

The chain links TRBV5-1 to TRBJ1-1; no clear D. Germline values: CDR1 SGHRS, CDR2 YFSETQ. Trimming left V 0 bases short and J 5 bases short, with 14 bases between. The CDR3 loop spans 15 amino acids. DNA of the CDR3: TGCGCCAGCAGCTTGGCGGCCAGCTCCCGGACTGAAGCTTTCTTT. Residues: CASSLAASSRTEAFF.

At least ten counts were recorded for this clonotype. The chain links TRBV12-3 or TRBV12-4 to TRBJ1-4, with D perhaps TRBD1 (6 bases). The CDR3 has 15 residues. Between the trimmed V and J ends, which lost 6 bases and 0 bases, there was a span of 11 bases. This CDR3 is CASSGDIATNEKLFF. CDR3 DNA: TGTGCCAGCAGCGGGGACATCGCAACTAATGAAAAACTGTTTTTT.

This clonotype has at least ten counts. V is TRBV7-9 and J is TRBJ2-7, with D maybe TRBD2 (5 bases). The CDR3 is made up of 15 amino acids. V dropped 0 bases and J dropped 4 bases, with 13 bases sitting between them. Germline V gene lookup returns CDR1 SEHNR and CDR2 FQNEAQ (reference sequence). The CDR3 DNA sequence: TGTGCCAGCAGCTTAGCTACGGGAACCGTTTACGAGCAGTACTTC. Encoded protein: CASSLATGTVYEQYF. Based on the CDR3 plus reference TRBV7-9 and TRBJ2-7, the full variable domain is DTGVSQNPRHKITKRGQNVTFRCDPISEHNRLYWYRQTLGQGPEFLTYFQNEAQLEKSRLLSDRFSAERPKGSFSTLEIQRTEQGDSAMYLCASSLATGTVYEQYFGPGTRLTVT.